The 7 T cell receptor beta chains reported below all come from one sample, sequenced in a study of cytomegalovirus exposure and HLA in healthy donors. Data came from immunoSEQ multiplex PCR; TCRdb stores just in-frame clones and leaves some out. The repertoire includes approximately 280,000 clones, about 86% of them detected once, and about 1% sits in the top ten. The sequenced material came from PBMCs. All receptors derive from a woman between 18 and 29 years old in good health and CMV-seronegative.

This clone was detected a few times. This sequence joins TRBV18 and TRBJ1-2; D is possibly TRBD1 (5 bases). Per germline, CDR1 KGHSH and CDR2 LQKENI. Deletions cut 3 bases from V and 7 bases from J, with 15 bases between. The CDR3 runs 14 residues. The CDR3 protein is CASSPSTGVGGYTF. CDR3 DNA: TGTGCCAGCTCACCGTCAACGGGGGTTGGTGGCTACACCTTC. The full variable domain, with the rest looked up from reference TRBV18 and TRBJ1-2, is NAGVMQNPRHLVRRRGQEARLRCSPMKGHSHVYWYRQLPEEGLKFMVYLQKENIIDESGMPKERFSAEFPKEGPSILRIQQVVRGDSAAYFCASSPSTGVGGYTFGSGTRLTVV.

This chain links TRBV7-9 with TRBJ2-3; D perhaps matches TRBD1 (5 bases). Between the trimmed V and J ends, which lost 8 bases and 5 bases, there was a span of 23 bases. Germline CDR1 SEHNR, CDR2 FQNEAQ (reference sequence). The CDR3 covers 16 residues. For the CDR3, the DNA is TGTGCCAGCGGTGCAGGCCCTGGGGCTTTCGGAGATACGCAGTATTTT. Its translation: CASGAGPGAFGDTQYF. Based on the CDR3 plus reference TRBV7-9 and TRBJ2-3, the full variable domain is DTGVSQNPRHKITKRGQNVTFRCDPISEHNRLYWYRQTLGQGPEFLTYFQNEAQLEKSRLLSDRFSAERPKGSFSTLEIQRTEQGDSAMYLCASGAGPGAFGDTQYFGPGTRLTVL.

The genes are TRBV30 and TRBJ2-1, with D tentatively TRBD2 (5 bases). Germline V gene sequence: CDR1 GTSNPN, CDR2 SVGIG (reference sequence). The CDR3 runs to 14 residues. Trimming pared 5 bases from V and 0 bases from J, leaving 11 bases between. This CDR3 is CAWRRGSSYNEQFF. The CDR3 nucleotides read TGTGCCTGGCGCCGGGGTAGCTCCTACAATGAGCAGTTCTTC. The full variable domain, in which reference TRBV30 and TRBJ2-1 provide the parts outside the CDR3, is SQTIHQWPATLVQPVGSPLSLECTVEGTSNPNLYWYRQAAGRGLQLLFYSVGIGQISSEVPQNLSASRPQDRQFILSSKKLLLSDSGFYLCAWRRGSSYNEQFFGPGTRLTVL.

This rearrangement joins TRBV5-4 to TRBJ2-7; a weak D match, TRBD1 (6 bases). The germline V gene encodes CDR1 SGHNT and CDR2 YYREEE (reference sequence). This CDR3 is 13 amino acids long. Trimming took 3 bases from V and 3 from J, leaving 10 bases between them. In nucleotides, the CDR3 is TGTGCCAGCAGCTCGGACAGAGTCTACGAGCAGTACTTC. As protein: CASSSDRVYEQYF.

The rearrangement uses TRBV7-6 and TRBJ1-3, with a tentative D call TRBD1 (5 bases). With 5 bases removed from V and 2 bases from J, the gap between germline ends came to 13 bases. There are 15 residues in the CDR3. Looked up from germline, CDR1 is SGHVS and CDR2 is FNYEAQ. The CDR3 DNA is TGTGCCAGCAGCCGCGGGGCATCAACTGGAAACACCATATATTTT. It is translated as CASSRGASTGNTIYF.

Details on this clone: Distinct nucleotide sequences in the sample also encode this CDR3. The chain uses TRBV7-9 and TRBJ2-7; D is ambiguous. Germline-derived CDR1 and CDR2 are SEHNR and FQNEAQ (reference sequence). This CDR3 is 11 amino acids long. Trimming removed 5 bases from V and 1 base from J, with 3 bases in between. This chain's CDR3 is CASSPSYEQYF. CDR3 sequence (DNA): TGTGCCAGCAGCCCTTCCTACGAGCAGTACTTC.

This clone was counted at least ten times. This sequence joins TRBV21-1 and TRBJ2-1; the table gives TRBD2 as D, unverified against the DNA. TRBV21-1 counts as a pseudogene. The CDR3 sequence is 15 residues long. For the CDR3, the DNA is TGTGCCAGCAGCAAAACTAGCGGGGGGTACAATGAGCAGTTCTTC. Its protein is CASSKTSGGYNEQFF.